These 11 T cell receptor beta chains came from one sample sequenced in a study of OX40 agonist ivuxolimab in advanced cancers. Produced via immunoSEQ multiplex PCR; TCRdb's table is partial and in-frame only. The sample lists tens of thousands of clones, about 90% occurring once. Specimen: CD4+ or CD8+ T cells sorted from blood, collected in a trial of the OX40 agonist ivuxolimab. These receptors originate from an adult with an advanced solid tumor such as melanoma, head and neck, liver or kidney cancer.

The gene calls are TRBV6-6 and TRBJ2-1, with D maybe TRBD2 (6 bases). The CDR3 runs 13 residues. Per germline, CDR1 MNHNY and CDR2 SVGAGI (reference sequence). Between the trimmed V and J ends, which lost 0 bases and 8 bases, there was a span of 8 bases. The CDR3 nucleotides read TGTGCCAGCAGTTACTCGCCGGGGGATGAGCAGTTCTTC. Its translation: CASSYSPGDEQFF.

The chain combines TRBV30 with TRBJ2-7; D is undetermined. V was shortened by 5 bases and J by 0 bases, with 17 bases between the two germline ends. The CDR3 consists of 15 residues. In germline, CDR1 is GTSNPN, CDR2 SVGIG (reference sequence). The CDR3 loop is CAWGPKGPSSYEQYF. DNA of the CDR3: TGTGCCTGGGGACCCAAGGGCCCCAGCTCCTACGAGCAGTACTTC.

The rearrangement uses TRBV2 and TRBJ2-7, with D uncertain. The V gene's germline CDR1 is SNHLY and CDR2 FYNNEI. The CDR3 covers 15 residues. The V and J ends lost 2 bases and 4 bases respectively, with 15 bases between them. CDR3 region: CASSEWRSLKYEQYV. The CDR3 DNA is TGTGCCAGCAGTGAATGGCGCAGCCTCAAATACGAGCAGTACGTC.

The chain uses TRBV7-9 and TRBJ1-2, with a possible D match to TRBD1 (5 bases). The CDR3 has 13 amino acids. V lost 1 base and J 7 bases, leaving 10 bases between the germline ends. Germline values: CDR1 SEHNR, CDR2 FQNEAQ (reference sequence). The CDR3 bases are TGTGCCAGCAGCTTAGAACAGGCCGCTGGCTACACCTTC. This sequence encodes CASSLEQAAGYTF.

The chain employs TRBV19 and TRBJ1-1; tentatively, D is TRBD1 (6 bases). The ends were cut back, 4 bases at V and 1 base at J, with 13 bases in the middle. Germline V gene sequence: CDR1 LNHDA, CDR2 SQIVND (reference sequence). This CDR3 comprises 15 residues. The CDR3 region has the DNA TGTGCCAGTAGTAACGCGGGGGCCCAGAACACTGAAGCTTTCTTT. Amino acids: CASSNAGAQNTEAFF.

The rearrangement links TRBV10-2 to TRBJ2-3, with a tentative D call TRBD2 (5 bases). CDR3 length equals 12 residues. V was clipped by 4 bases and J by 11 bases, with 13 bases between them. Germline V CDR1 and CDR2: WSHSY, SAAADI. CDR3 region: CASSGRTGRQYF. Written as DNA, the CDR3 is TGCGCCAGCAGTGGCCGGACTGGGCGGCAGTATTTT.

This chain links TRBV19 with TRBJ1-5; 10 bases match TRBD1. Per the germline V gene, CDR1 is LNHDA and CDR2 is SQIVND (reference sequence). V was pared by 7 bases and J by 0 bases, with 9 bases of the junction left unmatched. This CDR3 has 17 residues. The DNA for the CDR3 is TGTGCCAGTACCCCAAAGGACAGGGGGGATAGCAATCAGCCCCAGCATTTT. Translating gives CASTPKDRGDSNQPQHF.

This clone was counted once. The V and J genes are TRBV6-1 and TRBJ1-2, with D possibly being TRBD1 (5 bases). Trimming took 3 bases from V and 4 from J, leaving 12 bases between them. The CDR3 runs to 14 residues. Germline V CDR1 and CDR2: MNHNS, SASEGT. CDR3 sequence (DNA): TGTGCCAGCAGTGAGGTGGCCGGGGGCTATGGCTACACCTTC. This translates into CASSEVAGGYGYTF.

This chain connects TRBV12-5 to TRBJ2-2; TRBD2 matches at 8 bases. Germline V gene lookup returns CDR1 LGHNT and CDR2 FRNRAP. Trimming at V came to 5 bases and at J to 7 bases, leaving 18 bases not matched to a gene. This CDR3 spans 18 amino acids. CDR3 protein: CASGPRPQGLVSGGELFF. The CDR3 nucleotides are TGTGCTAGTGGTCCGCGCCCTCAGGGACTAGTTTCCGGCGGGGAGCTGTTTTTT.

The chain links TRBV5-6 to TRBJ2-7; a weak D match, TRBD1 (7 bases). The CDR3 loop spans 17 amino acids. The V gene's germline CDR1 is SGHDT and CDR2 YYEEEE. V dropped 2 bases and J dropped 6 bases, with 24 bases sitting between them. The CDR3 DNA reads TGTGCCAGCAGCTTTGAAGTGCGGCCAGGGGGAGGTGGCGAGCAGTACTTC. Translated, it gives CASSFEVRPGGGGEQYF.

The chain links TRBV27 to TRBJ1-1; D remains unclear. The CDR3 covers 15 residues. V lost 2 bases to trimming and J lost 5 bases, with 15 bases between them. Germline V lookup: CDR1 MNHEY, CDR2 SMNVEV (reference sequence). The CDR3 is CASSLKPPKETEAFF. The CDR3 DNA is TGTGCCAGCAGTTTAAAACCCCCGAAGGAAACTGAAGCTTTCTTT.